This T cell receptor (beta chain) comes out of a study of T cells in Graves' hyperthyroidism and ophthalmopathy. With respect to this clonotype: The antigen remains undetermined.

Isolation of PBMCs was performed on 8.5 to 10 ml fresh peripheral blood. The CDR3 spans 16 residues. CDR1 and CDR2 from the germline V gene are SGHRS and YFSETQ. The germline V and J ends were trimmed by 4 bases and 1 base, with 16 bases remaining between them. Study-wide results and caveats: Most clonotypes expanded in the thyroid (above 0.001) were also present in blood.

The CDR3 regions of TCR beta were amplified from RNA transcripts. Primed by the HTBI set, a first-round RT-PCR was run on the TCR CDR3. MiXCR, applied by TCRdb to the multiplex PCR reads, yields one record per CDR3 protein. The table records under 750,000 distinct CDR3 sequences, about 19% of them present only once. Sequencing was performed on blood. This clonotype originated in a woman between 45 and 60 years old with Graves' hyperthyroidism that later progressed to Graves' ophthalmopathy. V and J are TRBV5-1 and TRBJ2-3, with D perhaps TRBD1 (6 bases). CDR3 amino acids: CASSTPTGHGTDTQYF. The CDR3 DNA sequence: TGCGCCAGCAGCACACCAACAGGGCACGGCACAGATACGCAGTATTTT.